The sequence of this TCR beta chain was determined in a study of response to subunit inactivated influenza vaccine. This CDR3 comprises 17 residues. With V trimmed by 5 bases and J by 0 bases, 7 bases remained unmatched. Germline values: CDR1 LGHNA, CDR2 YNFKEQ. In TCRdb, the RT-PCR reads were re-called with MiXCR into one record per CDR3 protein. The data hold about 160,000 distinct CDR3 sequences, with roughly a tenth observed a single time. This clonotype was observed a few times. The sequence was collected from a man aged 45-65 years who received an inactivated influenza vaccine. This material consisted of non-naive T cells sorted from PBMCs, taken roughly 48 days after vaccination. This rearrangement joins TRBV4-2 to TRBJ2-3, with 11 positions matching TRBD2. This chain's CDR3 is CASSVLAGGSSTDTQYF. Here the CDR3 DNA reads TGTGCCAGCAGCGTTCTAGCGGGAGGTTCTAGCACAGATACGCAGTATTTT.